This TCR beta chain is drawn from a study of cytomegalovirus exposure and HLA in healthy donors. General study results and limits: In vitro data verified three CMV-associated chains as specific for CMV antigens. Most observed TCR sequences were rare, whereas some public TCRs were detected in many donors.

In regard to this clone: Its target is not known.

The germline CDR1 and CDR2 sequences are MNHEY and SMNVEV (reference sequence). V shed 5 bases and J shed 9 bases, with 17 bases lying between them. This CDR3 is built from 13 residues. PCR employed 60 Vbeta and 13 Jbeta primers. Profiling relied on immunoSEQ multiplex PCR, and the TCRdb table lists in-frame clones only, not all of them. The sample includes approximately 150,000 clones, approximately 72% of them seen just once. The clonotype originates from a female donor in good health and CMV-seronegative. The V call is TRBV27, the J call TRBJ2-7; D is perhaps TRBD1 (6 bases). The sequenced sample was PBMCs. CDR3 sequence reads: CASSHRVVEGQYF. CDR3 DNA sequence: TGTGCCAGCAGTCACAGGGTCGTGGAAGGGCAGTACTTC.